The 10 T cell receptor beta chains in this list originate from one sample, sequenced in a study of T cells in Graves' hyperthyroidism and ophthalmopathy. Amplification targeted TCR beta CDR3 regions from RNA transcripts. The TCR CDR3 first-round RT-PCR relied on the HTBI primer set. TCRdb processed the multiplex PCR reads anew with MiXCR; each CDR3 protein has one entry. The table records hundreds of thousands of distinct CDR3 sequences, 11% to 15% of them present only once. Material: blood. The receptor set was obtained from a woman aged 18-29 years with Graves' hyperthyroidism.

This clonotype was seen ten or more times. The V gene is TRBV20-1, the J gene TRBJ2-3; no clear D gene. CDR1 is DFQATT and CDR2 is SNEGSKA in the germline V gene (reference sequence). This CDR3 comprises 16 residues. With 4 bases removed from V and 1 base from J, the gap between germline ends came to 18 bases. The CDR3 protein is CSANPDLGSGTDTQYF. The CDR3 DNA sequence: TGCAGTGCTAACCCCGACTTGGGCAGCGGCACAGATACGCAGTATTTT.

V usage is TRBV19 and J usage is TRBJ2-7; 9 bases match TRBD1. The CDR3 has 14 residues. V lost 10 bases and J lost 2; bases outside the gene matches: 9. Germline lookup yields CDR1 LNHDA and CDR2 SQIVND (reference sequence). The CDR3 sequence: CATHGGTGPYEQYF. The CDR3 DNA is TGTGCCACTCATGGTGGGACAGGGCCCTACGAGCAGTACTTC.

This clonotype was seen repeatedly, ten times or more. CDR3 residues: CSASVPKASSYNEQFF. The CDR3 DNA sequence: TGCAGTGCTAGTGTCCCTAAGGCGAGCTCCTACAATGAGCAGTTCTTC. The gene calls are TRBV20-1 and TRBJ2-1; D is unresolved. From germline, CDR1 is DFQATT and CDR2 SNEGSKA (reference sequence). The CDR3 is 16 amino acids. V was pared by 3 bases and J by 0 bases, with 15 bases between.

This clonotype was counted many times. V and J are TRBV30 and TRBJ2-2, with D unclear. The CDR3 is 15 residues long. Trimming removed 0 bases from V and 2 bases from J, with 10 bases in between. Germline V CDR1 and CDR2: GTSNPN, SVGIG (reference sequence). The CDR3 DNA is TGTGCCTGGAGTGTAAGACTGACCAACACCGGGGAGCTGTTTTTT. Translation: CAWSVRLTNTGELFF.

This clonotype has at least ten counts. V is TRBV3-1 and J is TRBJ2-3; 11 nucleotides match TRBD1. The ends lost 2 bases at V and 5 bases at J; junction bases unmatched: 3. Looked up from germline, CDR1 is LGHDT and CDR2 is YNNKEL (reference sequence). This CDR3 has 15 residues. The CDR3 loop reads CASSQTGTGGDTQYF. The CDR3 region has the DNA TGTGCCAGCAGCCAAACCGGGACAGGGGGAGATACGCAGTATTTT.

This chain joins TRBV27 and TRBJ1-2; TRBD1 is a possible D gene (6 bases). Trimming pared 2 bases from V and 11 bases from J, leaving 15 bases between. Germline CDR1 reads MNHEY; CDR2 reads SMNVEV (reference sequence). The length of the CDR3 is 13 residues. CDR3 in amino acids: CASSLETGGSYTF. The CDR3 bases are TGTGCCAGCAGTTTAGAGACAGGAGGGTCATACACCTTC.

There are many counts of this clonotype. This chain links TRBV20-1 with TRBJ2-5; a weak D match, TRBD2 (5 bases). CDR1 and CDR2 from the germline V gene are DFQATT and SNEGSKA (reference sequence). Trimming removed 3 bases from V and 1 base from J, with 12 bases in between. CDR3 length equals 14 residues. CDR3 loop: CSARARRPQETQYF. The CDR3 DNA reads TGCAGTGCTAGGGCCAGGAGGCCCCAAGAGACCCAGTACTTC.

This clonotype occurred many times. The rearrangement links TRBV6-1 to TRBJ2-7; D possibly corresponds to TRBD2 (5 bases). Trimming shortened V by 7 bases and J by 6 bases, and 16 bases separated the two germline ends. The germline CDR1 and CDR2 sequences are MNHNS and SASEGT. The CDR3 runs 13 residues. Here the CDR3 reads CASTPAIAFEQYF. CDR3 in DNA: TGTGCCAGCACACCCGCGATAGCGTTCGAGCAGTACTTC.

Turning to this clonotype: The junction departs from germline at one end; a sequencing error may be responsible. This rearrangement joins TRBV13 to TRBJ2-2; D may be TRBD2 (6 bases). CDR1 PRHDT and CDR2 FYEKMQ come from the germline V gene (reference sequence). The CDR3 contains 13 residues. DNA of the CDR3: TGTGCCAGCAGCCCCCGACTAGTTGACTGGGCGATTTTT. It specifies CASSPRLVDWAIF.

Many counts were recorded for this clonotype. In DNA, the CDR3 is TGCAGTGCTAGGGCTCGCACAGGCCGCTCCTACGAGCAGTACTTC. Translated: CSARARTGRSYEQYF. The chain recombines TRBV20-1 with TRBJ2-7; D possibly corresponds to TRBD1 (5 bases). In germline, CDR1 is DFQATT, CDR2 SNEGSKA (reference sequence). The ends were cut back, 3 bases at V and 0 bases at J, with 15 bases in the middle. The CDR3 extends over 15 amino acids.